A single T cell receptor (beta chain) is shown here with its context. Trimming shortened V by 7 bases and J by 2 bases, and 9 bases separated the two germline ends. CDR1 and CDR2 (germline): SGHNT, YYREEE (reference sequence). CDR3 size: 12 residues. PCR used 60 Vbeta primers and 13 Jbeta primers. This table comes from immunoSEQ multiplex PCR, and its TCRdb copy is limited to in-frame clones, with some not included. The sample records about 110,000 clones, around 80% being singletons. The sample is drawn from a study of cytomegalovirus exposure and HLA in healthy donors. Material for sequencing was PBMCs. The TCR was taken from a man in his late teens or twenties in good health and CMV-seronegative. The rearrangement links TRBV5-4 to TRBJ1-2; tentative D call: TRBD1 (5 bases). DNA for the CDR3: TGTGCCAGCGGGGAGGGGAACTATGGCTACACCTTC. Translated: CASGEGNYGYTF.